These T cell receptor beta chains were read from a single sample in a study of blood T cell repertoires in COVID-19. Clones were read by immunoSEQ multiplex PCR, and TCRdb kept only the in-frame ones, dropping some. The table shows around 230,000 clones, with around four fifths occurring only once. Sequencing used peripheral blood. All receptors come from a woman aged 45-65 years with acute or convalescent COVID-19. Each CDR3 is given without its conserved first and last residue.

length: 16; V: TRBV7-3; CDR3: ASSLIGSVAGGYNEQF
length: 13; V: TRBV10-1; CDR3: ASLYRRTSNQPQH
length: 14; V: TRBV5-5; CDR3: ASSLGGLNSYNEQF
length: 11; V: TRBV2; CDR3: ASSDFANQPQH
length: 14; V: TRBV28; CDR3: ASSYIDGTDLNEQF
length: 14; V: TRBV28; CDR3: ASSPGGGGGRQPQH
length: 11; V: TRBV15; CDR3: ATSRPGGYEQY
length: 16; V: TRBV4-1; CDR3: ASSGRTSGRAILDEQF
length: 11; V: TRBV11-2; CDR3: ASSYSGRSEQY
length: 14; V: TRBV24-1; CDR3: ATSDFLRQAAYEQY
length: 10; V: TRBV2; CDR3: ASKRDSYEQY
length: 13; V: TRBV10-3; CDR3: AISETRATNEKLF
length: 16; V: TRBV19; CDR3: ASSSPRTSGRADDTQY
length: 11; V: TRBV19; CDR3: ASRWGTGSEAF
length: 13; V: TRBV6-6; CDR3: ASRDRLDSGNTIY
length: 15; V: TRBV9; CDR3: ASSVGGLAGGTGELF
length: 12; V: TRBV24-1; CDR3: ATSDKTATYEQY
length: 14; V: TRBV14; CDR3: ASSQVVGLATYEQY
length: 12; V: TRBV5-6; CDR3: ASSSRQGTYEQY
length: 12; V: TRBV5-1; CDR3: ASSLVSSWNEQF
length: 13; V: TRBV29-1; CDR3: SVLRGGGVRETQY
length: 13; V: TRBV19; CDR3: ASSPRDRTNTEAF
length: 13; V: TRBV27; CDR3: ASSLAGGVADTQY
length: 14; V: TRBV19; CDR3: ASSSRTSGTPNEQF
length: 13; V: TRBV29-1; CDR3: SVALGTGRGETQY
length: 13; V: TRBV6-2/TRBV6-3; CDR3: ASSYRGGRNTEAF
length: 13; V: TRBV2; CDR3: ASSPLLRSNQPQH
length: 14; V: TRBV6-2/TRBV6-3; CDR3: ASSYAASPAKNIQY
length: 14; V: TRBV21-1; CDR3: ASSKDPDRGGETQY
length: 13; V: TRBV30; CDR3: AWSGRGSGANVLT
length: 11; V: TRBV28; CDR3: ASTEGTGVEQY
length: 14; V: TRBV7-2; CDR3: ASSLIAGGTPYEQY
length: 14; V: TRBV28; CDR3: ASTVPGQARGYGYT
length: 12; V: TRBV28; CDR3: ASRQGAPKNIQY
length: 11; V: TRBV28; CDR3: ASSMDRTYEQY
length: 11; V: TRBV28; CDR3: ASSLWVADGYT
length: 14; V: TRBV13; CDR3: ASSPRGSSYNSPLH
length: 14; V: TRBV29-1; CDR3: SVGGSRASSSYEQY
length: 13; V: TRBV28; CDR3: ASSSRTSGLGEQY
length: 14; V: TRBV5-5; CDR3: ASTHNDRQITDTQY
length: 11; V: TRBV29-1; CDR3: SVGGLDPYEQY
length: 11; V: TRBV7-3; CDR3: ASSVNSGYEQF
length: 17; V: TRBV3-1/TRBV3-2; CDR3: ASSQERGLAGTGANVLT
length: 10; V: TRBV19; CDR3: ASGRDGQTQY
length: 15; V: TRBV5-1; CDR3: ASAARPAGQGAYEQY
length: 14; V: TRBV9; CDR3: ASSVEVGGPGETQY
length: 16; V: TRBV30; CDR3: AWRSTLVPGQGTGELF
length: 13; V: TRBV14; CDR3: ASSTIAFSYNEQF
length: 11; V: TRBV5-8; CDR3: ASSLGGRETQY
length: 12; V: TRBV5-1; CDR3: ASSLVQGNEKLF
length: 11; V: TRBV28; CDR3: ASRLAGVNEQF